Below, 16 T cell receptor beta chains from the same sample are listed, as sequenced in a study of resident and recirculating memory T cells in vitiligo. The table came from immunoSEQ multiplex PCR; TCRdb's copy has only in-frame clones and leaves some out. Of about 76,000 clones in the sample, around 90% are singletons; the top ten hold 4% to 5.5%. Sequenced: blood. The source of these receptors is a male donor with vitiligo.

The chain couples TRBV28 to TRBJ2-3; 10 bases line up with TRBD2. This CDR3 has 16 amino acids. Germline CDR1 MDHEN, CDR2 SYDVKM. V dropped 2 bases and J dropped 1; count of bases not matched to a gene: 3. CDR3: CASSLGGTSGTDTQYF. As DNA, the CDR3 is TGTGCCAGCAGTTTAGGGGGGACTAGCGGCACAGATACGCAGTATTTT.

The genes are TRBV10-3 and TRBJ2-2; D not certain. The germline V gene encodes CDR1 ENHRY and CDR2 SYGVKD. The CDR3 has 14 amino acids. The ends were cut back, 5 bases at V and 1 base at J, with 8 bases in the middle. The CDR3 reads CAISRVENTGELFF. The CDR3 coding sequence is TGTGCCATCAGTCGGGTGGAGAACACCGGGGAGCTGTTTTTT.

This clone was detected once. CDR3 sequence: CASSSPRDRGRWEQYF. In DNA form, the CDR3 reads TGTGCCAGCAGTTCCCCCCGGGACAGGGGTCGTTGGGAGCAGTACTTC. This chain connects TRBV6-5 to TRBJ2-7; 10 bases are a match to TRBD1. The J segment lost 7 bases and the V segment lost 4 bases, leaving 13 bases of the junction unmatched. The CDR3 length is 16 residues. Germline V gene lookup returns CDR1 MNHEY and CDR2 SVGAGI.

About this clone: The same CDR3 also results from other DNA sequences found in this sample. This chain links TRBV7-9 with TRBJ2-1; 10 nucleotides line up with TRBD2. The CDR3 length is 16 residues. After removal of 2 bases from V and 1 base from J, the junction contained 2 bases not matched to a gene. Germline lookup yields CDR1 SEHNR and CDR2 FQNEAQ (reference sequence). The CDR3, as DNA: TGTGCCAGCAGCTTATCACTAGCGGGATCCTACAATGAGCAGTTCTTC. Its translation: CASSLSLAGSYNEQFF.

The J gene is TRBJ2-2, the V gene TRBV5-6; D uncertain. Germline lookup yields CDR1 SGHDT and CDR2 YYEEEE. The V end was cut by 2 bases, the J end by 4 bases, with 3 bases between. The CDR3 contains 12 residues. CDR3 protein: CASSFGTGELFF. CDR3 sequence (DNA): TGTGCCAGCAGCTTCGGCACCGGGGAGCTGTTTTTT.

This chain links TRBV7-8 with TRBJ2-7; D possibly corresponds to TRBD1 (5 bases). V was trimmed by 6 bases and J by 2 bases, leaving 11 bases between them. The CDR3 has 13 residues. CDR1 and CDR2 from the germline V gene are SGHVS and FQNEAQ. The CDR3 DNA reads TGTGCCAGCAGGCCCCAGGGCCCCTACGAGCAGTACTTC. Its protein product is CASRPQGPYEQYF.

In DNA form, the CDR3 reads TGTGCCAGCAGTAGAGCCGTACAGGGACAGAACACTGAAGCTTTCTTT. Amino acid sequence: CASSRAVQGQNTEAFF. The chain combines TRBV7-8 with TRBJ1-1; possibly TRBD1 for D (6 bases). The germline gives CDR1 SGHVS, CDR2 FQNEAQ. The V gene lost 6 bases and the J gene lost 1 base, with 18 bases spanning the gap. The CDR3 runs to 16 residues.

V gene TRBV4-1 combines with J gene TRBJ1-5, with D uncertain. The CDR3 runs 14 residues. With 1 base removed from V and 6 bases from J, the gap between germline ends came to 10 bases. The germline gives CDR1 MGHRA, CDR2 YSYEKL. The CDR3 nucleotides are TGCGCCAGCAGCCAAGTGCTGAGAATTCAGCCCCAGCATTTT. The encoded protein is CASSQVLRIQPQHF.

This sequence joins TRBV2 and TRBJ1-1; possible D gene TRBD1, 5 bases. Germline V gives CDR1 SNHLY, CDR2 FYNNEI. This CDR3 is 13 amino acids long. Trimming took 4 bases from V and 7 from J, leaving 13 bases between them. CDR3 residues: CASSGTSDFEAFF. CDR3 coding DNA: TGTGCCAGCAGTGGGACATCCGATTTTGAAGCTTTCTTT.

This chain uses TRBV19 with TRBJ2-2; tentative D call: TRBD2 (7 bases). Deletions cut 5 bases from V and 4 bases from J, with 14 bases between. The CDR3 consists of 15 residues. The germline gives CDR1 LNHDA, CDR2 SQIVND (reference sequence). This CDR3 is CASSVGRGGTGELFF. The CDR3 region has the DNA TGTGCCAGTAGTGTGGGGAGGGGGGGCACCGGGGAGCTGTTTTTT.

This chain joins TRBV19 and TRBJ2-5; 9 bases match TRBD1. Trimming at V came to 10 bases and at J to 2 bases, leaving 2 bases not matched to a gene. This CDR3 contains 12 residues. Germline V gene lookup returns CDR1 LNHDA and CDR2 SQIVND (reference sequence). This CDR3 reads CAIGTGQETQYF. The CDR3 region has the DNA TGTGCCATCGGGACAGGGCAAGAGACCCAGTACTTC.

The chain's CDR3 is CATRRQVLATLNYGYTF. CDR3 sequence (DNA): TGTGCCACTAGACGACAGGTCCTTGCGACTCTAAACTATGGCTACACCTTC. The V and J genes are TRBV10-3 and TRBJ1-2; tentatively, D is TRBD1 (6 bases). From germline, CDR1 is ENHRY and CDR2 SYGVKD. The CDR3 runs to 17 residues. V lost 10 bases, J lost 2 bases, and 26 bases lay in between.

The chain employs TRBV5-1 and TRBJ2-5; D may be TRBD1 (5 bases). V lost 0 bases and J 1 base, leaving 13 bases between the germline ends. This CDR3 is built from 16 residues. The germline V gene encodes CDR1 SGHRS and CDR2 YFSETQ. For the CDR3, the DNA is TGCGCCAGCAGCTTGGGCGACAGTTATCCCCAAGAGACCCAGTACTTC. It codes for CASSLGDSYPQETQYF.

This chain connects TRBV7-2 to TRBJ1-1; 7 bases match TRBD1. CDR3 size: 13 residues. The V segment lost 6 bases and the J segment 2 bases; nucleotides outside the gene matches: 3. Germline loops: CDR1 SGHTA, CDR2 FQGNSA. The CDR3 is CASRTGPNTEAFF. In nucleotides, the CDR3 is TGTGCCAGCAGGACAGGGCCAAACACTGAAGCTTTCTTT. Drawing the rest from reference TRBV7-2 and TRBJ1-1, the complete variable domain is GAGVSQSPSNKVTEKGKDVELRCDPISGHTALYWYRQSLGQGLEFLIYFQGNSAPDKSGLPSDRFSAERTGGSVSTLTIQRTQQEDSAVYLCASRTGPNTEAFFGQGTRLTVV.

The chain recombines TRBV2 with TRBJ2-7, with a tentative D call TRBD2 (6 bases). The CDR3 sequence is 12 residues long. Germline V gene sequence: CDR1 SNHLY, CDR2 FYNNEI. V shed 10 bases and J shed 2 bases, with 12 bases lying between them. The DNA of the CDR3 is TGTGCCACCGCGGGACCTCCCTACGAGCAGTACTTC. Translation: CATAGPPYEQYF. Full variable domain (missing parts from reference TRBV2 and TRBJ2-7): EPEVTQTPSHQVTQMGQEVILRCVPISNHLYFYWYRQILGQKVEFLVSFYNNEISEKSEIFDDQFSVERPDGSNFTLKIRSTKLEDSAMYFCATAGPPYEQYFGPGTRLTVT.

This chain links TRBV6-1 with TRBJ2-7; D may be TRBD2 (5 bases). From germline, CDR1 is MNHNS and CDR2 SASEGT. The CDR3 has 11 amino acids. The V and J ends lost 10 bases and 2 bases respectively, with 9 bases between them. DNA for the CDR3: TGTGCCACCGACGGGGCCTACGAGCAGTACTTC. This gives the protein CATDGAYEQYF.